The present T cell receptor (beta chain) was sequenced within a study of identical twins. In TCRdb, the 5' RACE reads were re-called with MiXCR into one record per CDR3 protein. The table has approximately 680,000 distinct CDR3 sequences, 7% to 7.5% seen once; the top ten hold 1.6%. This CDR3 contains 18 residues. Unmatched junction bases numbered 11, after V lost 0 bases and J lost 1 base. CDR1 and CDR2 from the germline V gene are SGHRS and YFSETQ. The table lists this clonotype with a few counts. These data were likewise used in another study, on yellow fever vaccine responses in identical twins.

The sample was PBMCs. The chain employs TRBV5-1 and TRBJ2-7; 9 bases line up with TRBD2. The TCR was taken from a woman younger than 35 in good health. CDR3 protein: CASSLAAVAGEGSYEQYF. CDR3 DNA: TGCGCCAGCAGCTTGGCCGCGGTAGCGGGAGAAGGGTCCTACGAGCAGTACTTC. Together with reference TRBV5-1 and TRBJ2-7, the CDR3 gives the full variable domain: KAGVTQTPRYLIKTRGQQVTLSCSPISGHRSVSWYQQTPGQGLQFLFEYFSETQRNKGNFPGRFSGRQFSNSRSEMNVSTLELGDSALYLCASSLAAVAGEGSYEQYFGPGTRLTVT.